These 14 T cell receptor beta chains came from one sample sequenced in a study of shared clonotypes between healthy human individuals. The method was immunoSEQ multiplex PCR; TCRdb's version includes in-frame clones alone and lacks a portion of them. Of about 110,000 clones in the sample, about 71% were seen once. The sample taken for sequencing was memory CD8+ T cells sorted from blood. This sample's subset: CD45RO+ cells pooled with CCR7-negative TemRA cells. The source of these receptors is a woman in her thirties in good health.

This clone was recorded a few times. The rearrangement links TRBV30 to TRBJ2-6, with a tentative D call TRBD1 (6 bases). V was shortened by 5 bases and J by 0 bases, with 11 bases between the two germline ends. Germline-derived CDR1 and CDR2 are GTSNPN and SVGIG (reference sequence). This CDR3 has 15 residues. This chain's CDR3 is CAWGTGSSGANVLTF. DNA for the CDR3: TGTGCCTGGGGCACAGGGAGCTCTGGGGCCAACGTCCTGACTTTC.

This clone came up once. The V and J genes are TRBV6-7 and TRBJ1-4; D is perhaps TRBD1 (6 bases). TRBV6-7 is recorded as an ORF, its role being uncertain. The CDR3 is made up of 16 amino acids. V lost 2 bases to trimming and J lost 6 bases, with 16 bases between them. The CDR3 region has the DNA TGTGCCAGCAGTTACCCCGAGGGGGGGTTCGATGAAAAACTGTTTTTT. It is translated as CASSYPEGGFDEKLFF.

The chain is built from TRBV7-2 and TRBJ2-5; D is uncertain. The CDR3 length is 16 residues. V was clipped by 2 bases and J by 0 bases, with 13 bases between them. Germline V lookup: CDR1 SGHTA, CDR2 FQGNSA. CDR3 sequence: CASSLNLGPDQETQYF. In DNA form, the CDR3 reads TGTGCCAGCAGCTTAAATCTAGGACCCGACCAAGAGACCCAGTACTTC.

The rearrangement links TRBV9 to TRBJ1-1; D is perhaps TRBD1 (6 bases). Trimming removed 3 bases from V and 5 bases from J, with 11 bases in between. Germline assignment: CDR1 SGDLS and CDR2 YYNGEE. This CDR3 comprises 13 residues. This CDR3 reads CASSAQGWTEAFF. As DNA, the CDR3 is TGTGCCAGCAGCGCACAGGGCTGGACTGAAGCTTTCTTT.

This rearrangement joins TRBV28 to TRBJ1-2; D gene unclear. The germline V and J ends were trimmed by 3 bases and 5 bases, with 16 bases remaining between them. Germline CDR1 is MDHEN and CDR2 is SYDVKM. The CDR3 extends over 15 amino acids. CDR3 DNA sequence: TGTGCCAGCAGTTTGATGAGCAGGTCCCTGTATGGCTACACCTTC. Protein sequence: CASSLMSRSLYGYTF.

This clone came up a few times. The chain has TRBV30 and TRBJ2-3; no clear D. Trimming took off 2 bases at V and 8 bases at J, with 5 bases between the two ends. Germline assignment: CDR1 GTSNPN and CDR2 SVGIG (reference sequence). There are 10 residues in the CDR3. The DNA of the CDR3 is TGTGCCTGGAGTACGAGTACGCAGTATTTT. This sequence encodes CAWSTSTQYF.

By its share, this clone is medium-sized. At the DNA level, this CDR3 is encoded by other sequences in the same sample as well. The CDR3 is CASSERTSGINEQYF. CDR3 bases: TGTGCCAGCAGTGAAAGGACTAGCGGGATTAACGAGCAGTACTTC. The V and J genes are TRBV6-1 and TRBJ2-7; 12 bases match TRBD2. This CDR3 is built from 15 residues. CDR1 is MNHNS and CDR2 is SASEGT in the germline V gene. The V gene end was trimmed by 2 bases and the J gene end by 5 bases; junction bases not matched to a gene: 4.

This rearrangement joins TRBV28 to TRBJ2-7; 10 positions agree with TRBD2. The CDR3 totals 17 residues. After removal of 7 bases from V and 0 bases from J, the junction contained 12 bases not matched to a gene. Germline lookup yields CDR1 MDHEN and CDR2 SYDVKM. The CDR3 loop is CASTRWGLAIPSYEQYF. The CDR3 DNA reads as TGTGCCAGCACCCGTTGGGGACTAGCGATCCCCTCCTACGAGCAGTACTTC. Using reference TRBV28 and TRBJ2-7 for the parts outside the CDR3, the full variable domain is DVKVTQSSRYLVKRTGEKVFLECVQDMDHENMFWYRQDPGLGLRLIYFSYDVKMKEKGDIPEGYSVSREKKERFSLILESASTNQTSMYLCASTRWGLAIPSYEQYFGPGTRLTVT.

The chain recombines TRBV13 with TRBJ2-1, with TRBD2 matching over 12 bases. The CDR3 spans 14 residues. Looked up from germline, CDR1 is PRHDT and CDR2 is FYEKMQ (reference sequence). V lost 1 base and J lost 9; bases outside the gene matches: 1. The DNA for the CDR3 is TGTGCCAGCAGCTTAGAACTAGCGGGGGGTGAGCAGTTCTTC. Translation gives CASSLELAGGEQFF.

Comment on this clone: The conserved closing phenylalanine or tryptophan is absent in this CDR3, likely reflecting a read error. This chain uses TRBV7-8 with TRBJ2-7, with D possibly matching TRBD1 (5 bases). V was trimmed by 2 bases and J by 1 base, leaving 9 bases between them. Looked up from germline, CDR1 is SGHVS and CDR2 is FQNEAQ. The CDR3 consists of 14 residues. CDR3 sequence (DNA): TGTGCCAGCAGCTTATATCAGGGTTCCTACGAGCAGTACCTC. Translating it yields CASSLYQGSYEQYL.

The chain employs TRBV28 and TRBJ2-3, with D uncertain. V lost 10 bases to trimming and J lost 2 bases, with 16 bases between them. CDR3 length: 14 residues. Germline CDR1 and CDR2: MDHEN and SYDVKM. The CDR3 sequence: CATVSGHYTDTQYF. The CDR3 region has the DNA TGTGCCACAGTTTCGGGTCACTACACAGATACGCAGTATTTT.

V is TRBV2 and J is TRBJ2-3; 10 nucleotides agree with TRBD2. Trimming at V came to 3 bases and at J to 8 bases, leaving 11 bases not matched to a gene. This CDR3 is built from 16 residues. The germline V gene encodes CDR1 SNHLY and CDR2 FYNNEI. The CDR3 loop is CASSESASGSGRTQYF. CDR3 coding DNA: TGTGCCAGCAGTGAGTCGGCTAGCGGGAGTGGTCGTACGCAGTATTTT. The whole variable domain, filled in from reference TRBV2 and TRBJ2-3, reads EPEVTQTPSHQVTQMGQEVILRCVPISNHLYFYWYRQILGQKVEFLVSFYNNEISEKSEIFDDQFSVERPDGSNFTLKIRSTKLEDSAMYFCASSESASGSGRTQYFGPGTRLTVL.

CDR3 DNA: TGTGCCAGCAGCGGGACGGAGAAAGAGACCCAGTACTTC. The encoded protein is CASSGTEKETQYF. The chain couples TRBV6-5 to TRBJ2-5, with D perhaps TRBD1 or TRBD2 (5 bases each). The germline gives CDR1 MNHEY, CDR2 SVGAGI. This CDR3 comprises 13 residues. Deletions cut 6 bases from V and 3 bases from J, with 11 bases between.

V is TRBV11-2 and J is TRBJ2-7; D not resolved. The germline V gene has CDR1 SGHAT and CDR2 FQNNGV. CDR3 length: 11 amino acids. V was trimmed by 2 bases and J by 6 bases, leaving 5 bases between them. The CDR3, as DNA: TGTGCCAGCAGCTTAAGAGGCGAGCAGTACTTC. This encodes CASSLRGEQYF.